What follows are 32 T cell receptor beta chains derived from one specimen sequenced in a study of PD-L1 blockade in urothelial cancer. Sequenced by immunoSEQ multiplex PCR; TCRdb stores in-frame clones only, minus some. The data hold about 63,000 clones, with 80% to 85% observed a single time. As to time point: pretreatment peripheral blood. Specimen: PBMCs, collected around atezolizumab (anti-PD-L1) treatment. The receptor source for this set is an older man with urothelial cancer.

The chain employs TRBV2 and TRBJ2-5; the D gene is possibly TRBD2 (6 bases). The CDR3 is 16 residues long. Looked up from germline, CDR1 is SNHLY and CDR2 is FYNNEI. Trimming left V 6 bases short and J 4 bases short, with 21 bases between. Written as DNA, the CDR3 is TGTGCCAGCAGCCCCATAGGGGCAGACGGGGGAGAGACCCAGTACTTC. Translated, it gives CASSPIGADGGETQYF.

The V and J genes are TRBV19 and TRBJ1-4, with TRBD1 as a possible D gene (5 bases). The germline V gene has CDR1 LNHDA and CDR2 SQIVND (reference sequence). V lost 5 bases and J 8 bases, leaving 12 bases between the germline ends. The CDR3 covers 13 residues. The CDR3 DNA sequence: TGTGCCAGTAGTGGCGGGGGGTACGAAAAACTGTTTTTT. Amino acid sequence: CASSGGGYEKLFF.

CDR3 in amino acids: CASSLTKTSASTDTQYF. CDR3 coding DNA: TGTGCCAGCAGCTTGACCAAGACTAGCGCCAGCACAGATACGCAGTATTTT. The chain links TRBV5-4 to TRBJ2-3; TRBD2 aligns across 8 bases. With 1 base clipped from V and 0 bases from J, the junction kept 7 bases outside the gene matches. This CDR3 region has 17 residues. The V gene's germline CDR1 is SGHNT and CDR2 YYREEE (reference sequence).

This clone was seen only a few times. In DNA, the CDR3 is TGTGCCAGCAGCTTAGCGCGACTTTATGCTTACGAGCAGTACTTC. Protein sequence: CASSLARLYAYEQYF. V usage is TRBV7-8 and J usage is TRBJ2-7, with unresolved D. The CDR3 loop spans 15 amino acids. V shed 0 bases and J shed 4 bases, with 13 bases lying between them. Germline lookup yields CDR1 SGHVS and CDR2 FQNEAQ. The full variable domain, in which reference TRBV7-8 and TRBJ2-7 provide the parts outside the CDR3, is GAGVSQSPRYKVAKRGQDVALRCDPISGHVSLFWYQQALGQGPEFLTYFQNEAQLDKSGLPSDRFFAERPEGSVSTLKIQRTQQEDSAVYLCASSLARLYAYEQYFGPGTRLTVT.

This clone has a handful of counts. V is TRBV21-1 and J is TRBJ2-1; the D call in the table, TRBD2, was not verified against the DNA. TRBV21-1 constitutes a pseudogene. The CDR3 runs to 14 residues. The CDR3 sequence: CASSKDLRHNEQFF. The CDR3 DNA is TGTGCCAGCAGCAAGGACTTGCGTCACAATGAGCAGTTCTTC.

The CDR3 here is CASSVASEAYEQYF. As DNA, the CDR3 is TGTGCCAGCAGCGTTGCTAGCGAAGCCTACGAGCAGTACTTC. The chain combines TRBV9 with TRBJ2-7; D might be TRBD2 (6 bases). The germline V gene encodes CDR1 SGDLS and CDR2 YYNGEE. The CDR3 totals 14 residues. V dropped 2 bases and J dropped 2 bases, with 11 bases sitting between them.

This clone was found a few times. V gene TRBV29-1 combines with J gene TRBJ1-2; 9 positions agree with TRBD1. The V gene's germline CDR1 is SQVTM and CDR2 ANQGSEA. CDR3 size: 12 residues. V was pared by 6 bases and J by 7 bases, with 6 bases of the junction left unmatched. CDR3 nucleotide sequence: TGCAGCGTGGGGGACAGGGACGGTGGCTACACCTTC. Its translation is CSVGDRDGGYTF. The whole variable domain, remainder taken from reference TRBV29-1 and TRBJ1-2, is SAVISQKPSRDICQRGTSLTIQCQVDSQVTMMFWYRQQPGQSLTLIATANQGSEATYESGFVIDKFPISRPNLTFSTLTVSNMSPEDSSIYLCSVGDRDGGYTFGSGTRLTVV.

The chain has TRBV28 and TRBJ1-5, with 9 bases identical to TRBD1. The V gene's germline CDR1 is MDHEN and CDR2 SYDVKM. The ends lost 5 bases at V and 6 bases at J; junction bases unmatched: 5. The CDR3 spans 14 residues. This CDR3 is CASSRQGVGQPQHF. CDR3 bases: TGTGCCAGCAGTCGACAGGGGGTCGGTCAGCCCCAGCATTTT.

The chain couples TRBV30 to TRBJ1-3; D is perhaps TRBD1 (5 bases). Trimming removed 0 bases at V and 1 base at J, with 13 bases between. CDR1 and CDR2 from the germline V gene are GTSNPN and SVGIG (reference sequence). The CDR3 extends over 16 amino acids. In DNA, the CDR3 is TGTGCCTGGAGTGTACGGGGGGTCGTTTCTGGAAACACCATATATTTT. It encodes CAWSVRGVVSGNTIYF.

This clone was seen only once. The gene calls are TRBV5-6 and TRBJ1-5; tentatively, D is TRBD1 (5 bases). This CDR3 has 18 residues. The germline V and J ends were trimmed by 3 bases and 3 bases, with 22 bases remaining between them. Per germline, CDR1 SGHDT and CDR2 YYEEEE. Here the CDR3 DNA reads TGTGCCAGCAGCTGGGGGGGTGAGGGCTCTAGCTTCAATCAGCCCCAGCATTTT. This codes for CASSWGGEGSSFNQPQHF.

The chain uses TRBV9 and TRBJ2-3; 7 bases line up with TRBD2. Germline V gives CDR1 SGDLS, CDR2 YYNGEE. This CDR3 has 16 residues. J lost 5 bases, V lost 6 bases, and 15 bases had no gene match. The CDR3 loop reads CASNNGGEGPQDTQYF. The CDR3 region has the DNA TGTGCCAGCAACAATGGGGGGGAGGGCCCCCAAGATACGCAGTATTTT.

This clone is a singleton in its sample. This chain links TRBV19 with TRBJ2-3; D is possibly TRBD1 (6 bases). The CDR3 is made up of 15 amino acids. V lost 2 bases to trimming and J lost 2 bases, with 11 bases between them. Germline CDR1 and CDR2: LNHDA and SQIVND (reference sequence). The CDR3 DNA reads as TGTGCCAGTAGTATACAACAGGGCATCACAGATACGCAGTATTTT. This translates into CASSIQQGITDTQYF.

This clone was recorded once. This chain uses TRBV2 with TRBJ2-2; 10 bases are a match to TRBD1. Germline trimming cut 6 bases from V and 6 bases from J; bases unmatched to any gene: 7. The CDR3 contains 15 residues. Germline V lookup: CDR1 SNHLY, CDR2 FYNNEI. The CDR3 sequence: CASSHPGQGPGELFF. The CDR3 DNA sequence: TGTGCCAGCAGCCACCCGGGACAGGGGCCCGGGGAGCTGTTTTTT.

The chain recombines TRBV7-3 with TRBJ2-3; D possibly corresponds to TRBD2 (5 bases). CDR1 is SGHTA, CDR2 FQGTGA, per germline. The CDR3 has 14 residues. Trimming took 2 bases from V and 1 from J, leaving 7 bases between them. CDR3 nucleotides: TGTGCCAGCAGCTTAGACGGGGGCACAGATACGCAGTATTTT. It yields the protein CASSLDGGTDTQYF.

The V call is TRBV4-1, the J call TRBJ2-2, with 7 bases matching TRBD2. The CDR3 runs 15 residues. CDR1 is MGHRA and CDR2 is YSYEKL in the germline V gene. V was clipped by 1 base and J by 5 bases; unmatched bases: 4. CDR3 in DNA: TGCGCCAGCAGCCAAGCCGGGGGGAGAACCGGGGAGCTGTTTTTT. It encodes CASSQAGGRTGELFF.

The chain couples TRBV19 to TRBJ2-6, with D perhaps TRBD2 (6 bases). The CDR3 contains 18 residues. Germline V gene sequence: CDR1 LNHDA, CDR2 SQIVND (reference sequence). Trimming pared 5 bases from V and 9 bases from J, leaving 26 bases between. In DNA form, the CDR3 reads TGTGCCAGTAGTCCCTACGGGGGAGTGGATGAGTACGGCAACGTCCTGACTTTC. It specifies CASSPYGGVDEYGNVLTF.

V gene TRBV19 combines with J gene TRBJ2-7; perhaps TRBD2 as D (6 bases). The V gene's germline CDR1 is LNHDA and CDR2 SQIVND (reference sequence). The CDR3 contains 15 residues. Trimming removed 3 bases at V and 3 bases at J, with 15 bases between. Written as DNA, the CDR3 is TGTGCCAGTAGTATTTGGGCGGGTAGCGGCTACGAGCAGTACTTC. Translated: CASSIWAGSGYEQYF.

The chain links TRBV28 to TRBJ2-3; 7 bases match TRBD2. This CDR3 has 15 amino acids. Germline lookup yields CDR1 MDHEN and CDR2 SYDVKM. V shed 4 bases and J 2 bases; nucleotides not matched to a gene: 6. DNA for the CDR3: TGTGCCAGCAGTTCGCGGGAGACCCACACAGATACGCAGTATTTT. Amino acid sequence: CASSSRETHTDTQYF.

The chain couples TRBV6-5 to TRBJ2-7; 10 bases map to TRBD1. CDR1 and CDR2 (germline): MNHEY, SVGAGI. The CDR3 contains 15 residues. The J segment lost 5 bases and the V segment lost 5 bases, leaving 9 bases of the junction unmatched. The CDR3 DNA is TGTGCCAGCAGTCCACCCGGGACAGGGGACCACGAGCAGTACTTC. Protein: CASSPPGTGDHEQYF.

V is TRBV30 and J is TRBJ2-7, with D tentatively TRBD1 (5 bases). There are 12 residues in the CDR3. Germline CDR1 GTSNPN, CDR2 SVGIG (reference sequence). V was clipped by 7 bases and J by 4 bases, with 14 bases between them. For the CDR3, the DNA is TGTGCCTCTACCAGGGTACCTTACGAGCAGTACTTC. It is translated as CASTRVPYEQYF.

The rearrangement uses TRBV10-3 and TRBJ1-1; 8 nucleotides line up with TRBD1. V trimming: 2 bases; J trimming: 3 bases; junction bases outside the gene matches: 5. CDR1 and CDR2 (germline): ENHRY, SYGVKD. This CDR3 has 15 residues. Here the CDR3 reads CAISEGQGIDTEAFF. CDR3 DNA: TGTGCCATCAGTGAGGGACAGGGTATTGACACTGAAGCTTTCTTT.

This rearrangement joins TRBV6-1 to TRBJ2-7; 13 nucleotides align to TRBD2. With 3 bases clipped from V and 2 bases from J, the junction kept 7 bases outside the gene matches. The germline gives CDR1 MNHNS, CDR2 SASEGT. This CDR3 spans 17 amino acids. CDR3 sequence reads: CASSDLGLAGSPYEQYF. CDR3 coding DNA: TGTGCCAGCAGTGACTTGGGACTAGCGGGATCACCCTACGAGCAGTACTTC.

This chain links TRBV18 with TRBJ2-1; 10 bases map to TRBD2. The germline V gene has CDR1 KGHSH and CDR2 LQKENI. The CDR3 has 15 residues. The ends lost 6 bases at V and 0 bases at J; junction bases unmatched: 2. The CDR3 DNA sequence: TGTGCCAGCTCCGCTAGCGGGAGCTCCTACAATGAGCAGTTCTTC. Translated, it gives CASSASGSSYNEQFF.

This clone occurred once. The CDR3 here is CASSGVLAEFYNEQFF. The CDR3 coding sequence is TGTGCCAGCAGTGGGGTCTTAGCCGAATTCTACAATGAGCAGTTCTTC. The gene calls are TRBV2 and TRBJ2-1; D is unclear. The ends were cut back, 4 bases at V and 3 bases at J, with 16 bases in the middle. Per the germline V gene, CDR1 is SNHLY and CDR2 is FYNNEI. The CDR3 has 16 residues. The full variable domain, its missing parts supplied by reference TRBV2 and TRBJ2-1, is EPEVTQTPSHQVTQMGQEVILRCVPISNHLYFYWYRQILGQKVEFLVSFYNNEISEKSEIFDDQFSVERPDGSNFTLKIRSTKLEDSAMYFCASSGVLAEFYNEQFFGPGTRLTVL.

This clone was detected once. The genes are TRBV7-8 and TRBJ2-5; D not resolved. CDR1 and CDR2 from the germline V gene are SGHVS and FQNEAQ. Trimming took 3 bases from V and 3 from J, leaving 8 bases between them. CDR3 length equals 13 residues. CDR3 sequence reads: CASSFGREETQYF. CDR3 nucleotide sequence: TGTGCCAGCAGCTTTGGGCGAGAAGAGACCCAGTACTTC.

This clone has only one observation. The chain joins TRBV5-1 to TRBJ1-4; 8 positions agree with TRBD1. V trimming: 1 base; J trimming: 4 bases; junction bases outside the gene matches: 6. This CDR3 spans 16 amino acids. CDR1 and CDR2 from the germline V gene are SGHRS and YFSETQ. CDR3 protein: CASSLSTGAGNEKLFF. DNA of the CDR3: TGCGCCAGCAGCTTGTCGACAGGGGCTGGTAATGAAAAACTGTTTTTT. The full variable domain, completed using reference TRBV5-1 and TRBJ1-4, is KAGVTQTPRYLIKTRGQQVTLSCSPISGHRSVSWYQQTPGQGLQFLFEYFSETQRNKGNFPGRFSGRQFSNSRSEMNVSTLELGDSALYLCASSLSTGAGNEKLFFGSGTQLSVL.

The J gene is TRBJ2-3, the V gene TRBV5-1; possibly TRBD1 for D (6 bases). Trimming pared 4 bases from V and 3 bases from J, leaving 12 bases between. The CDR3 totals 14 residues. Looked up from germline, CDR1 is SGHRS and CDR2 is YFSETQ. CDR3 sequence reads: CASSQGTGTDTQYF. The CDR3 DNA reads TGCGCCAGCAGCCAGGGGACCGGGACAGATACGCAGTATTTT.

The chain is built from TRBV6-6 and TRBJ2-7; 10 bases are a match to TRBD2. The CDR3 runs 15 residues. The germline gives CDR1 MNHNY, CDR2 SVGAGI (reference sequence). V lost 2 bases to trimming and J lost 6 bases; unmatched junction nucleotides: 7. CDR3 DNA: TGTGCCAGCAGTTACAGGTCTAGCGGGAGCGGCGAGCAGTACTTC. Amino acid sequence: CASSYRSSGSGEQYF.

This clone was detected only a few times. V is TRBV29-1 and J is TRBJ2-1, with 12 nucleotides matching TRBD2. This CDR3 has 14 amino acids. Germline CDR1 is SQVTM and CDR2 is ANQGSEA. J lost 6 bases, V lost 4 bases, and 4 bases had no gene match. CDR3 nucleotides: TGCAGCGTTGCAGGACTAGCGGGATCCAATGAGCAGTTCTTC. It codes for CSVAGLAGSNEQFF.

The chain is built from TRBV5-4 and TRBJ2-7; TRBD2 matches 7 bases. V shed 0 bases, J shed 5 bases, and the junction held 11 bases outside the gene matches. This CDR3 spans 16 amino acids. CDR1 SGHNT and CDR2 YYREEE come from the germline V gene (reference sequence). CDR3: CASSLAGASGSNEQYF. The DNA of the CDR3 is TGTGCCAGCAGCTTGGCCGGGGCTAGCGGTTCCAACGAGCAGTACTTC.

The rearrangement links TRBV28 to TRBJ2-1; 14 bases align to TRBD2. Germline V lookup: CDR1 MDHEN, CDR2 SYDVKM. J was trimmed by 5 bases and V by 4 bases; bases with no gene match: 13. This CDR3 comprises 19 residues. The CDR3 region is CASSSAGTSGRGLHNEQFF. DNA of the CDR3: TGTGCCAGCAGTTCTGCCGGGACTAGCGGGAGAGGTCTCCACAATGAGCAGTTCTTC.

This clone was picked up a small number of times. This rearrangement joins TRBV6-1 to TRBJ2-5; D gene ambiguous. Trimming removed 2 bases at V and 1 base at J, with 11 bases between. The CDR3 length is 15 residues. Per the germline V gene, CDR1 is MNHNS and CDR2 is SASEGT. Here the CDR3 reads CASSELGGLQETQYF. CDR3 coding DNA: TGTGCCAGCAGTGAACTCGGTGGGCTCCAAGAGACCCAGTACTTC.